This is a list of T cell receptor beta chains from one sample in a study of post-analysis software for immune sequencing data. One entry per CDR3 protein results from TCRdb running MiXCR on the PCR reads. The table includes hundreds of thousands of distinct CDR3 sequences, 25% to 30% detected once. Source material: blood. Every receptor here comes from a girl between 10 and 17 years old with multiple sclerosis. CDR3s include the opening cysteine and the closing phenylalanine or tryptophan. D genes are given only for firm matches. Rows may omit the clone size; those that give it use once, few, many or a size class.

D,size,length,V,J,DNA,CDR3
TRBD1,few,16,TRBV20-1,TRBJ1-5,TGCAGTGCTAGACAGACCACAGGGGGCGGCAATCAGCCCCAGCATTTT,CSARQTTGGGNQPQHF
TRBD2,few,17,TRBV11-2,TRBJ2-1,TGTGCCAGCAGCTTAAGACTAGCGGGATCTGTCTACAATGAGCAGTTCTTC,CASSLRLAGSVYNEQFF
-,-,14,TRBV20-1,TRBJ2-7,TGCAGTGCTAGACGAATAGGGACCGGCGATGAGCAGTACTTC,CSARRIGTGDEQYF
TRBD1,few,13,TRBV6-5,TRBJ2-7,TGTGCCAGCAGGGGGACAGGGTACTACGAGCAGTACTTC,CASRGTGYYEQYF
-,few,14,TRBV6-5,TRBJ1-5,TGTGCCAGCAGCCGGGACGGTGGGAATCAGCCCCAGCATTTT,CASSRDGGNQPQHF
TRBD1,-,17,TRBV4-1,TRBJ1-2,TGCGCCAGCAGCACGACGGGGGGACAGGTGATAAACTATGGCTACACCTTC,CASSTTGGQVINYGYTF
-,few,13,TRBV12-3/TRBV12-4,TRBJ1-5,TGTGCCAGCAGTTTCAGGGTTGGGCAGCCCCAGCATTTT,CASSFRVGQPQHF
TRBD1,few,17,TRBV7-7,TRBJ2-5,TGTGCTAGCAGCTCCTACTCAGGGGGACAGAACCGGGAGACCCAGTACTTC,CASSSYSGGQNRETQYF
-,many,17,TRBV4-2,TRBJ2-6,TGTGCCAGCAGCCAAGATAGTACGGACTCTGGGGCCAACGTCCTGACTTTC,CASSQDSTDSGANVLTF
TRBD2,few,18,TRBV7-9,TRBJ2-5,TGTGCCAGCAGCTCCCCTTTTGTAGCGGGGGCCTACCAAGAGACCCAGTACTTC,CASSSPFVAGAYQETQYF
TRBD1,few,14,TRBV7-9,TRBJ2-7,TGTGCCAGCAGCTGGGACAGGGGCTGGTACGAGCAGTACTTC,CASSWDRGWYEQYF
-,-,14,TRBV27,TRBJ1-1,TGTGCCAGCAGTCGAAGACAGGACCCTTCTGAAGCTTTCTTT,CASSRRQDPSEAFF
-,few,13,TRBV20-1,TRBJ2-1,TGCAGTGCCCCCCGTTCAGGTAGCAATGAGCAGTTCTTC,CSAPRSGSNEQFF
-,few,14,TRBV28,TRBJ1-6,TGTGCCAGCATCGCAGACTCCTATAATTCACCCCTCCACTTT,CASIADSYNSPLHF
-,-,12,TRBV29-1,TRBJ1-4,TGCAGCGTAGAAGGAGCTAATGAAAAACTGTTTTTT,CSVEGANEKLFF
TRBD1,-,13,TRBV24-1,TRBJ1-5,TGTGCCACCAGTGAAGGGGGCAATCAGCCCCAGCAATTT,CATSEGGNQPQQF
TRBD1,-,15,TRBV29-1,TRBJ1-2,TGCAGCGTCGATAAAGACAGGGGCGGTACCTATGGCTACACCTTC,CSVDKDRGGTYGYTF
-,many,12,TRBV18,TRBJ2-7,TGTGCCAGCAGCCCCAGGGGTGGCGAGCAGTACTTC,CASSPRGGEQYF